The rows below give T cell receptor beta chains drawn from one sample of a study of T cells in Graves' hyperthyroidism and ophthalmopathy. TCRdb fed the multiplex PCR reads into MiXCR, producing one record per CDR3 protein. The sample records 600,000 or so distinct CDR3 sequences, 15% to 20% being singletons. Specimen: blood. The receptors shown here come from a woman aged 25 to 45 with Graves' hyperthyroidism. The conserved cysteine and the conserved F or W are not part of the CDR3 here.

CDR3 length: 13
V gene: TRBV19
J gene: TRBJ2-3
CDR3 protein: ASSIGGRGTDTQY

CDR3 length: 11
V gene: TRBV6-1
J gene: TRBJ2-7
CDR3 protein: ASSGDVTYEQY

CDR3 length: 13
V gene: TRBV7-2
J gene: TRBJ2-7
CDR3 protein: ASSLNLAVTYEQY

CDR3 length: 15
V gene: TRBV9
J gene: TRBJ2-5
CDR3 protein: ASSPGLAGGRTETQY

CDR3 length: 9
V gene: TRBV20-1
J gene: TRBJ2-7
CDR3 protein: SAGSHYEQY

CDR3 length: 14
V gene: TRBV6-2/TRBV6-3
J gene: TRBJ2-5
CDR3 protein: ASTPRGLALQETQY

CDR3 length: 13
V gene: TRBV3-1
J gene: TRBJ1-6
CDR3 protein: ASSQRTVARGVLH

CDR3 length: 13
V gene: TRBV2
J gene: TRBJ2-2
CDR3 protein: ASSPGTGGTGELF

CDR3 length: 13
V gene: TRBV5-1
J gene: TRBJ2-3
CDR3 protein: ASSSGGQSTDTQY

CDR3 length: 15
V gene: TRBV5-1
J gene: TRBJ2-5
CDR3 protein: ASSWTGGPSLQETQY

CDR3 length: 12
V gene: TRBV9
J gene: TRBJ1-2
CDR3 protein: ASSVDRSHYGYT

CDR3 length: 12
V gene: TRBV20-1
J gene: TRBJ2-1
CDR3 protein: SASSPDSVWEQF

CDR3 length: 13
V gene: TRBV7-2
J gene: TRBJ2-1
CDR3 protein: ASSRGGASYNEQF

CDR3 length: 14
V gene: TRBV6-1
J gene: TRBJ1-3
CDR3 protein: ASRPFGTGVGNTIY

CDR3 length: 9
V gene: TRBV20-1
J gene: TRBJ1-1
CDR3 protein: SARELTEAF

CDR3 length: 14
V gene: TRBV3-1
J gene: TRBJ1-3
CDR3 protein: ASSRTVGPSGNTIY

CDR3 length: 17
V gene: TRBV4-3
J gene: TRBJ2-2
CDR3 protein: ASSQVLRWGGANTGELF

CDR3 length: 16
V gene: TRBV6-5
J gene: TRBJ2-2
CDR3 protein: ASSCPSGRSGYTGELF

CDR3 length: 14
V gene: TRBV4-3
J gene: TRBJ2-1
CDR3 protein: ASSRILAGGLYEQF

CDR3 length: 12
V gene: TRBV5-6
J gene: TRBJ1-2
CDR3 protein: ASRQPGGDYGYT

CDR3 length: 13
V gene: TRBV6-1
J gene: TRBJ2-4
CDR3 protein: ASSASSLDANIQY

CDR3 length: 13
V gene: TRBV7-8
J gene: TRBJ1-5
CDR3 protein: ASSLDKGLGQPQH

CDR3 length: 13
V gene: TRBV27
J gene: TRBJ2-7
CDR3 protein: ASSYVAFASYEQY

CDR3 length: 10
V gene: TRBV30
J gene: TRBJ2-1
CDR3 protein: AWRSSYNEQF

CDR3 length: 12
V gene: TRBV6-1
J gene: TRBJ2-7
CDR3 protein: ASSEALAGAEQY

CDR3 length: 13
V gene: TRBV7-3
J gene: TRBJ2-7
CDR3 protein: ASSLGVTAVDGQY

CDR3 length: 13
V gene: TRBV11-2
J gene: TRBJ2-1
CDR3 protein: ASRPSGLSYNEQF

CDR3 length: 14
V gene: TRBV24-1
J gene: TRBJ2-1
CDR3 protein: ATSARPGHLWNEQF

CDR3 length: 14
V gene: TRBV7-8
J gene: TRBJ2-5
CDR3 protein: ASSLRSLAPQETQY

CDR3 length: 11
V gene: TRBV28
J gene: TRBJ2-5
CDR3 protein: AGKRQTQETQY

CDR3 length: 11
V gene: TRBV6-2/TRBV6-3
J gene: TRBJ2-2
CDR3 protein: ASSLGNAGELF

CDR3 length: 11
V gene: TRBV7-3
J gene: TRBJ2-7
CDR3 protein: ASSSLSRTDQY

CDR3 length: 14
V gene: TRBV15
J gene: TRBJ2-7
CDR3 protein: ATSSATQARSYEQY

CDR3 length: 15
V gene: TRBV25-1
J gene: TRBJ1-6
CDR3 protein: ASSTGTGSSYNSPLH

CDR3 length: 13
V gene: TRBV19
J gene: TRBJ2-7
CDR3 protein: ASRADRGGPYEQY

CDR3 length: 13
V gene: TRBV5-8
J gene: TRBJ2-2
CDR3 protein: ASSRPARGTGELF

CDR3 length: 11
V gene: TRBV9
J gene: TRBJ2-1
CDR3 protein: ASSVDQGDEQF

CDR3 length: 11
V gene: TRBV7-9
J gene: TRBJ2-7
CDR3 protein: ASSFLQGYEQY

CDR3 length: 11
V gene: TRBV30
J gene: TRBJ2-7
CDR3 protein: AWEAGGAYEQY

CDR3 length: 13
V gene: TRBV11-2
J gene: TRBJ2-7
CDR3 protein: TSSLNAGEFYEQY

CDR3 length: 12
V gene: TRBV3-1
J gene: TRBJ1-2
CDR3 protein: ASSQETGGHGYT

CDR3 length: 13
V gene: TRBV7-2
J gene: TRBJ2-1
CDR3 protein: ASSRRGTGTNEQF

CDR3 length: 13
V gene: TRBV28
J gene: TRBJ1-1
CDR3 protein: ASSLGDRIDTEAF

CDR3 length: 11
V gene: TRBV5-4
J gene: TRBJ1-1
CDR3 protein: ASSANGPGEAF

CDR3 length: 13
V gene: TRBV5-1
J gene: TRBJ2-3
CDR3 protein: ASSRGEGSTDTQY

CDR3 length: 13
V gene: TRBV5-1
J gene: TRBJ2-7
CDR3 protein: ASSPPGRARYEQY

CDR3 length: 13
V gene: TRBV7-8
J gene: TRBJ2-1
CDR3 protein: ASSSGTGPVDEQF

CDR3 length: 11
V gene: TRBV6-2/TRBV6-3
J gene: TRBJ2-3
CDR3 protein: ASTAGVTDTQY

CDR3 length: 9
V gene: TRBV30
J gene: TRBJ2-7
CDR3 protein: ACGRAHEQY

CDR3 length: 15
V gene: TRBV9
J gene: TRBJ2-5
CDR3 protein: ASSLGAAGGFKETQY

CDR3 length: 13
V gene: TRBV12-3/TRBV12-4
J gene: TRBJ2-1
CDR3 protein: ASTPKAGRVNEQF